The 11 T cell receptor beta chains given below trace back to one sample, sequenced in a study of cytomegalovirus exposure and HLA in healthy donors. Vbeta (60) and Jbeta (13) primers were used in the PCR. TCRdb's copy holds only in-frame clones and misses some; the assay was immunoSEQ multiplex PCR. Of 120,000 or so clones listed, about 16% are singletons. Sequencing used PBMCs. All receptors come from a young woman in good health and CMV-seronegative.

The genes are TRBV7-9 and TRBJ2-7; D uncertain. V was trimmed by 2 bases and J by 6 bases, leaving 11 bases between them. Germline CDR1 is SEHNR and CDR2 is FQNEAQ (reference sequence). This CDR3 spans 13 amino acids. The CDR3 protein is CASSLHYGSEQYF. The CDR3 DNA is TGTGCCAGCAGCTTACACTACGGCTCCGAGCAGTACTTC.

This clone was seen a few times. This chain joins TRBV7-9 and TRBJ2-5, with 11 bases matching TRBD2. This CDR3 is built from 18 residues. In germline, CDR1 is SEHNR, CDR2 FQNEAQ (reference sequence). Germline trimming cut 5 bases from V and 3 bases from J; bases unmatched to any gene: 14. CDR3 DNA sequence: TGTGCCAGCAGCCCAACCGGGACTAGCGGAAACATCGAAGAGACCCAGTACTTC. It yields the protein CASSPTGTSGNIEETQYF.

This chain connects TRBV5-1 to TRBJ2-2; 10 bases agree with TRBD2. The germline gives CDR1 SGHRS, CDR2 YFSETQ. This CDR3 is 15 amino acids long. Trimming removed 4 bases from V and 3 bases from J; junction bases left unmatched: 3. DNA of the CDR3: TGCGCCAGCAGCATCCTAGCGGGGGACACCGGGGAGCTGTTTTTT. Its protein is CASSILAGDTGELFF.

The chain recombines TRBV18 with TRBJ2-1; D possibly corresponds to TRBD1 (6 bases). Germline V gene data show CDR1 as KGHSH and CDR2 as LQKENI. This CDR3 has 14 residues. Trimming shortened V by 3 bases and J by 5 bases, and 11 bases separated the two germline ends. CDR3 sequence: CASSPGSGDNEQFF. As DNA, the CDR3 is TGTGCCAGCTCACCCGGGTCAGGGGACAATGAGCAGTTCTTC.

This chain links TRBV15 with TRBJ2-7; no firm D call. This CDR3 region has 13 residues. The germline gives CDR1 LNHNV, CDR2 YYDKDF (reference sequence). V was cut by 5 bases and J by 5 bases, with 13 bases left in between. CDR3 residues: CATSRDLGDEQYF. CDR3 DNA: TGTGCCACCAGCCGCGACCTAGGTGACGAGCAGTACTTC.

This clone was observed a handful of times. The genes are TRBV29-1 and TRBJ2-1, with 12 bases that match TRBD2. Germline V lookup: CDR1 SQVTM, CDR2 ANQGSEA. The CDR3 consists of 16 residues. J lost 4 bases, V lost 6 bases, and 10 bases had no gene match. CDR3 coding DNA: TGCAGCGTACACGGACTAGCGGGAAATTTATACAATGAGCAGTTCTTC. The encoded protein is CSVHGLAGNLYNEQFF.

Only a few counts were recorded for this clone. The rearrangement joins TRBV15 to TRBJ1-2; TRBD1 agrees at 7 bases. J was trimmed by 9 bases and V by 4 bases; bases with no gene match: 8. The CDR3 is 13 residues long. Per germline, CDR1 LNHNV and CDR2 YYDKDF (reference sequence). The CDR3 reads CATSIDRAERYTF. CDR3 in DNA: TGTGCCACCAGCATAGACAGGGCAGAGCGCTACACCTTC.

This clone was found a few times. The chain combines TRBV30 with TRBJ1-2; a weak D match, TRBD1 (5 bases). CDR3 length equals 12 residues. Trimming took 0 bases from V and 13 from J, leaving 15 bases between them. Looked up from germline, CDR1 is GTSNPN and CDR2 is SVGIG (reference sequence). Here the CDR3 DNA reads TGTGCCTGGAGTGTAAAAAGGGACTTCGCCACCTTC. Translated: CAWSVKRDFATF.

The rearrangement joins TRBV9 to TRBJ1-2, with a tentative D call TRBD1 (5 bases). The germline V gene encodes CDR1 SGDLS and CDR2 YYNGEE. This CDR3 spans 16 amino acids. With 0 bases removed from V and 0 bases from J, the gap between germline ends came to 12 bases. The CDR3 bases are TGTGCCAGCAGCGTAGGTCTCGAAGGGGCTAACTATGGCTACACCTTC. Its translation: CASSVGLEGANYGYTF.

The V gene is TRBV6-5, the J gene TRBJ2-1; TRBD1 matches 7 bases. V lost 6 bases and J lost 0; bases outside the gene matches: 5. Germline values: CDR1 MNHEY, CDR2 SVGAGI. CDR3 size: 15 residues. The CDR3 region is CASSLGQYSYNEQFF. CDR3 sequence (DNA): TGTGCCAGCAGCCTGGGACAGTACTCCTACAATGAGCAGTTCTTC.

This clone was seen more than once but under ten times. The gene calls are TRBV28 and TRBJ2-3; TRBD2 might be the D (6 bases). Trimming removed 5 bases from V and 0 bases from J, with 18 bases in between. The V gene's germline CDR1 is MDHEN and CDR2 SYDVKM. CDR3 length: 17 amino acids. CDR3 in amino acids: CASSPRDFFASTDTQYF. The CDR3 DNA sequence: TGTGCCAGCAGTCCCCGGGACTTTTTCGCTAGCACAGATACGCAGTATTTT.